These 10 T cell receptor beta chains were sequenced from one sample in a study of spatial heterogeneity in lung cancer. Time point specified: sample taken at primary tumor resection. Tumor, nontumor lung or frozen PBMC supplied whole RNA, sequenced without sorting. TCRdb re-called the 5' RACE reads through MiXCR, storing one row per CDR3 protein. This table has about 82,000 distinct CDR3 sequences, 10% to 15% appearing once. Sequences were derived from PBMCs, sampled at surgery. The receptors come from a male donor with early-stage non-small cell lung cancer.

V gene TRBV19 combines with J gene TRBJ2-5; 10 nucleotides align to TRBD2. The CDR3 runs 15 residues. The germline CDR1 and CDR2 sequences are LNHDA and SQIVND (reference sequence). The ends lost 3 bases at V and 2 bases at J; junction bases unmatched: 3. The CDR3 spells CASSINSGRQETQYF. In DNA, the CDR3 is TGTGCCAGTAGTATTAATAGCGGGAGGCAAGAGACCCAGTACTTC.

Worth noting for this clonotype: At one boundary the junction diverges from the germline segment, which might be a read error. This chain links TRBV6-1 with TRBJ2-3, with no clear D. Germline V gives CDR1 MNHNS, CDR2 SASEGT. There are 13 residues in the CDR3. Here the CDR3 DNA reads TGTGCCAGCCGTGAAGGGAACGCAGATACGCAGTATTTT. This sequence encodes CASREGNADTQYF.

This clonotype occurred many times. The rearrangement uses TRBV11-3 and TRBJ1-5, with D possibly TRBD1 on 5 matching bases. Per germline, CDR1 SGHNT and CDR2 YENEEA. The CDR3 extends over 18 amino acids. Trimming took 1 base from V and 2 from J, leaving 18 bases between them. Here the CDR3 reads CASSLAWAGPSCNQPQHF. Here the CDR3 DNA reads TGTGCCAGCAGCTTAGCGTGGGCAGGGCCTTCTTGCAATCAGCCCCAGCATTTT.

V usage is TRBV24-1 and J usage is TRBJ2-3, with 15 bases aligning to TRBD2. CDR1 KGHDR and CDR2 SFDVKD come from the germline V gene. CDR3 length: 18 amino acids. Unmatched junction bases numbered 4, after V lost 1 base and J lost 3 bases. The chain's CDR3 is CATSDFPGTSGRTDTQYF. In DNA, the CDR3 is TGTGCCACCAGTGATTTCCCCGGGACTAGCGGGAGGACAGATACGCAGTATTTT.

The chain couples TRBV5-4 to TRBJ2-3, with D possibly TRBD1 on 5 matching bases. The length of the CDR3 is 15 residues. CDR1 and CDR2 (germline): SGHNT, YYREEE (reference sequence). The ends were cut back, 4 bases at V and 6 bases at J, with 18 bases in the middle. CDR3 sequence: CASSPPGQGRDTQYF. The CDR3 bases are TGTGCCAGCAGCCCTCCGGGCCAGGGCAGGGATACGCAGTATTTT.

In this sample, this clonotype turned up once. The chain carries TRBV5-4 and TRBJ2-1; tentative D call: TRBD2 (6 bases). V lost 3 bases and J lost 5, with 15 bases in between. Germline values: CDR1 SGHNT, CDR2 YYREEE (reference sequence). The CDR3 covers 15 residues. The CDR3 DNA is TGTGCCAGCAGCTCGACGACTAGTAGAGACAATGAGCAGTTCTTC. Protein product: CASSSTTSRDNEQFF.

This clonotype was observed a few times. This rearrangement joins TRBV5-6 to TRBJ1-2; D remains unclear. Between the trimmed V and J ends, which lost 4 bases and 0 bases, there was a span of 13 bases. The germline CDR1 and CDR2 sequences are SGHDT and YYEEEE. The length of the CDR3 is 15 residues. CDR3 bases: TGTGCCAGCAGCCCCGAGGGCGGTCCTAACTATGGCTACACCTTC. Translation gives CASSPEGGPNYGYTF.

This clonotype was picked up many times. The V and J genes are TRBV6-2 or TRBV6-3 and TRBJ1-5; possible D gene TRBD1, 5 bases. Between the trimmed V and J ends, which lost 4 bases and 8 bases, there was a span of 15 bases. Germline lookup yields CDR1 MNHEY and CDR2 SVGEGT. The CDR3 has 14 amino acids. CDR3 DNA sequence: TGTGCCAGCAGTTTTCAGGTCCCCAGGGAGCCCCAGCATTTT. This encodes CASSFQVPREPQHF.

This clonotype was picked up many times. The chain carries TRBV4-1 and TRBJ2-1, with 11 nucleotides matching TRBD2. V shed 6 bases, J shed 0 bases, and the junction held 10 bases outside the gene matches. The germline gives CDR1 MGHRA, CDR2 YSYEKL. This CDR3 spans 18 amino acids. The CDR3 protein is CASRGIAGGGRSYNEQFF. The CDR3 region has the DNA TGCGCCAGCAGAGGAATAGCGGGAGGGGGCCGCTCCTACAATGAGCAGTTCTTC.

As DNA, the CDR3 is TGTGCCAGCAGTTATACTAGCGGGGGGTTCAATGAGCAGTTCTTC. This translates into CASSYTSGGFNEQFF. J is TRBJ2-1 and V is TRBV6-6; 12 bases fit TRBD2. The CDR3 runs to 15 residues. J was trimmed by 6 bases and V by 3 bases; bases with no gene match: 3. CDR1 is MNHNY, CDR2 SVGAGI, per germline (reference sequence).